One and the same sample provided the 2 T cell receptor beta chains below, sequenced in a study of identifying expanded T cells in peripheral blood. This table comes from immunoSEQ multiplex PCR, and its TCRdb copy is limited to in-frame clones, with some not included. The table records roughly 63,000 clones, around 81% of them present only once. Sequencing used blood. Receptors originate from a person aged 18 to 75 in good health.

V gene TRBV6-5 combines with J gene TRBJ2-3; 9 nucleotides match TRBD1. The CDR3 is 13 residues long. V gave up 8 bases and J gave up 6 bases; unmatched junction bases: 6. The V gene's germline CDR1 is MNHEY and CDR2 SVGAGI. CDR3 sequence: CASLGQGMDTQYF. The CDR3 DNA follows: TGTGCCAGCTTGGGACAGGGTATGGATACGCAGTATTTT.

This clone occurred once. The V call is TRBV7-2, the J call TRBJ2-5; possibly TRBD1 for D (6 bases). Germline lookup yields CDR1 SGHTA and CDR2 FQGNSA. V was clipped by 5 bases and J by 5 bases, with 18 bases between them. The CDR3 loop spans 15 amino acids. The CDR3 nucleotides are TGTGCCAGCAGCCTAGGGACACCCCAAGTGGAGACCCAGTACTTC. Translation gives CASSLGTPQVETQYF.